This T cell receptor beta chain was profiled in a study of CD8 T cells in ankylosing spondylitis. Quantitative 5'-RACE with molecular barcodes generated TCR beta libraries. TCRdb re-called the 5' RACE reads with MiXCR, one entry per CDR3 protein. The data hold 750,000 to 850,000 distinct CDR3 sequences, with about 11% observed a single time. Study results and caveats: Seemingly distinctive of ankylosing spondylitis blood was a TCR beta motif formed by eight highly homologous variants. Reports of some motif variants in reactive arthritis synovial fluid and blood predate this one. Disease-linked clones proved CD8+ and comparatively uncommon in peripheral blood. Disease-linked clones were reportedly significantly enriched in matched ankylosing spondylitis synovial fluid.

Points on this clonotype: Its antigen is still unknown.

The sequencing input was blood, either unsorted or a sorted T cell fraction (not recorded which). The clonotype comes from a male donor with ankylosing spondylitis.

CDR3 protein: CASSYGLAGAGELFF. CDR3 DNA: TGTGCCAGCAGCTATGGACTAGCGGGAGCCGGGGAGCTGTTTTTT. This rearrangement joins TRBV7-2 to TRBJ2-2; 13 nucleotides match TRBD2. The V gene end was trimmed by 4 bases and the J gene end by 6 bases; junction bases not matched to a gene: 2. The CDR3 totals 15 residues. CDR1 is SGHTA and CDR2 is FQGNSA in the germline V gene. Full variable domain (remainder filled in from reference TRBV7-2 and TRBJ2-2): GAGVSQSPSNKVTEKGKDVELRCDPISGHTALYWYRQSLGQGLEFLIYFQGNSAPDKSGLPSDRFSAERTGGSVSTLTIQRTQQEDSAVYLCASSYGLAGAGELFFGEGSRLTVL.